The rows below give T cell receptor beta chains drawn from one sample of a study of OX40 agonist ivuxolimab in advanced cancers. The data were produced by immunoSEQ multiplex PCR, yet TCRdb's version contains in-frame clones alone and is incomplete. This table holds tens of thousands of clones, 85% to 90% found once. The sample here was CD4+ or CD8+ T cells sorted from blood, taken in a trial of the OX40 agonist ivuxolimab. These receptors all come from an adult with an advanced solid tumor such as melanoma, head and neck, liver or kidney cancer. CDR3s include the opening cysteine and the closing phenylalanine or tryptophan. The order of the fields is J gene, V gene, CDR3 length, D gene, clone size, CDR3 DNA, CDR3 protein. A D gene is named only where the DNA matches it firmly. The size of a clone is reported for some rows only, either as once, few or many, or as a class for expanded clones.

TRBJ2-1	TRBV19	14	-	-	TGTGCCAGTAGCCCCCCCGGGGGCGGGAATGAGCAGTTCTTC	CASSPPGGGNEQFF
TRBJ2-7	TRBV7-3	15	TRBD2	-	TGTGCCAGCAGCTTAGTCGGCGGGGGGTCCTACGAGCAGTACTTC	CASSLVGGGSYEQYF
TRBJ2-5	TRBV18	14	-	-	TGTGCCAGCTCAGGCTCCCGGGGGGCAGAGACCCAGTACTTC	CASSGSRGAETQYF
TRBJ2-7	TRBV5-1	15	TRBD1	-	TGCGCCAGCAGCTTGCCGACAGGGGCTAAAGACGAGCAGTACTTC	CASSLPTGAKDEQYF
TRBJ1-4	TRBV7-8	18	TRBD1	-	TGTGCCAGCAGTCGGGACAGGGAAAGGGCAGGAGCTAATGAAAAACTGTTTTTT	CASSRDRERAGANEKLFF
TRBJ2-1	TRBV15	15	-	-	TGTGCCACCAGCAGCCTAACAGGGTCCTTGAATGAGCAGTTCTTC	CATSSLTGSLNEQFF
TRBJ2-3	TRBV28	17	TRBD1	-	TGTGCCAGCAGTACCCGGACAGGGAATGGTGGCACAGATACGCAGTATTTT	CASSTRTGNGGTDTQYF
TRBJ2-5	TRBV4-2	18	-	-	TGTGCCAGCAGCCAAGAACGAGGACCAGGGAAGTACCAAGAGACCCAGTACTTC	CASSQERGPGKYQETQYF
TRBJ2-5	TRBV2	14	TRBD1	-	TGTGCCAGCGCGACAAGGGGGCGGCAAGAGACCCAGTACTTC	CASATRGRQETQYF
TRBJ1-1	TRBV10-3	17	-	few	TGTGCCATCAGGGCCTCTGGGGGGGCCACCGGAACGACTGAAGCTTTCTTT	CAIRASGGATGTTEAFF
TRBJ1-1	TRBV6-6	14	-	-	TGTGCCAGCACCCCCGCGGGGGGGAACACTGAAGCTTTCTTT	CASTPAGGNTEAFF
TRBJ1-2	TRBV7-3	13	-	-	TGTGCCAGCAGCTCAACAGGGAGTGGGGGCTACACCTTC	CASSSTGSGGYTF
TRBJ2-7	TRBV27	16	TRBD2	-	TGTGCCAGCAGTTTCCGCGGGGGTCTCTACATCTACGAGCAGTACTTC	CASSFRGGLYIYEQYF
TRBJ2-7	TRBV7-2	15	TRBD2	-	TGTGCCAGCAGCCCGCTAGGGACTAGCGGCTACGAGCAGTACTTC	CASSPLGTSGYEQYF
TRBJ1-1	TRBV15	15	-	-	TGTGCCACCAGCAGTAGACAGGCCGGGAACACTGAAGCTTTCTTT	CATSSRQAGNTEAFF
TRBJ2-2	TRBV5-1	15	TRBD1	-	TGCGCCAGCAGAGAAGGACAGGGTCGGACCGGGGAGCTGTTTTTT	CASREGQGRTGELFF
TRBJ2-5	TRBV27	15	-	once	TGTGCCAGCAGTTTATCGGTCAGGGGTCAAGAGACCCAGTACTTC	CASSLSVRGQETQYF
TRBJ1-5	TRBV6-1	14	-	-	TGTGCCAGCAGTGGGGGACGGAGTCACCAGCCCCAGCATTTT	CASSGGRSHQPQHF
TRBJ1-2	TRBV6-5	14	-	-	TGTGCCAGCAGTTACGGCGGACCTAACTATGGCTACACCTTC	CASSYGGPNYGYTF
TRBJ1-5	TRBV5-1	15	-	few	TGCGCCAGCAGCCTCTCGGGGCAGAGCAATCAGCCCCAGCATTTT	CASSLSGQSNQPQHF
TRBJ2-7	TRBV15	17	TRBD1	-	TGTGCCACCAGCAGAAAACTGACAGGGCCTTTTATCTACGAGCAGTACTTC	CATSRKLTGPFIYEQYF
TRBJ2-3	TRBV2	12	-	-	TGTGCCAGCAGTGAAGTAACAGATACGCAGTATTTT	CASSEVTDTQYF
TRBJ1-1	TRBV21-1	18	-	-	TGTGCCAGCAGCAAAGCCAGGGGGCGCCCTATTATGAACACTGAAGCTTTCTTT	CASSKARGRPIMNTEAFF
TRBJ1-3	TRBV5-4	18	-	-	TGTGCCAGCAGCTTGGGCGGGGGCCGATCCTTCTCTGGAAACACCATATATTTT	CASSLGGGRSFSGNTIYF
TRBJ2-3	TRBV4-2	15	-	-	TGTGCCAGCAGCCAAGGACAGGATTTTGCAGATACGCAGTATTTT	CASSQGQDFADTQYF
TRBJ1-3	TRBV6-4	16	TRBD1	-	TGTGCCAGCAGTCCGGCAGGGGGCCGCCTTGGAAACACCATATATTTT	CASSPAGGRLGNTIYF
TRBJ1-2	TRBV15	13	-	-	TGTGCCACCAGCAGAGCCGGGAAAGGTGGCTACACCTTC	CATSRAGKGGYTF
TRBJ1-2	TRBV28	11	TRBD1	-	TGTGCCGAAGGGCAGGGGGTTGGCTACACCTTC	CAEGQGVGYTF
TRBJ2-7	TRBV19	14	-	-	TGTGCCAGTAGTATCGGGACCCGGCCATACGAGCAGTACTTC	CASSIGTRPYEQYF